This is a list of T cell receptor beta chains from one sample in a study of blood T cell repertoires in COVID-19. Measured with immunoSEQ multiplex PCR; TCRdb has only the in-frame clones, and not every one. The sample carries about 24,000 clones, approximately 81% recorded once. Material for sequencing was peripheral blood. These receptors came from a man in his sixties or seventies with acute or convalescent COVID-19. The CDR3 runs from the conserved cysteine through the conserved F or W. Fields, in order: clone size, V gene, D gene, J gene, CDR3 DNA, CDR3 protein. The D gene is left open where the match is weak. Where a row states a size, it is once, few, many or the class of an expanded clone; other rows omit it.

few	TRBV11-2	TRBD1	TRBJ2-7	TGTGCCAGCAGCCGGATCCCGGGACAGATCCTCTACGAGCAGTACTTC	CASSRIPGQILYEQYF
NA	TRBV4-3	NA	TRBJ2-2	TGCGCCAGCAGCCAAGTCCTAGGGTCGGGGAGGGGGGAGCTGTTTTTT	CASSQVLGSGRGELFF
NA	TRBV5-1	NA	TRBJ2-3	TGCGCCAGCAGCGAGACCCGGGGGACAGATACGCAGTATTTT	CASSETRGTDTQYF
NA	TRBV5-1	TRBD1	TRBJ2-3	TGCGCCAGCAGCTTTGACAGGGGCACAGATACGCAGTATTTT	CASSFDRGTDTQYF
NA	TRBV30	NA	TRBJ2-5	TGTGCCTGGAGTCGACAGCCTCAAGAGACCCAGTACTTC	CAWSRQPQETQYF
NA	TRBV6-5	TRBD1	TRBJ1-2	TGTGCCAGCAGTTACTCGGGACAGGGCTCTTTCTATGGCTACACCTTC	CASSYSGQGSFYGYTF
NA	TRBV10-1	TRBD2	TRBJ2-1	TGCGCCAGCAGCCGAACTTGGGGGGGAGAGGGGAATGAGCAGTTCTTC	CASSRTWGGEGNEQFF
NA	TRBV9	NA	TRBJ1-2	TGTGCCAGCAGCGTAGACGGGGGACGGCGAGGCTACACCTTC	CASSVDGGRRGYTF
NA	TRBV7-3	NA	TRBJ2-1	TGTGCCAGCAGCTTAACACCTACTGGCAATGAGCAGTTCTTC	CASSLTPTGNEQFF
NA	TRBV5-1	NA	TRBJ2-5	TGCGCCAGCAGCAATAGAGCGGACCCATGGGAGACCCAGTACTTC	CASSNRADPWETQYF
NA	TRBV15	TRBD2	TRBJ2-7	TGTGCCACCAGCAGAGGGACTAGCGGGTACGAGCAGTACTTC	CATSRGTSGYEQYF
NA	TRBV15	NA	TRBJ2-7	TGTGCCACCAGCAGGGATCCTGCGGGTGCCTACGAGCAGTACTTC	CATSRDPAGAYEQYF
once	TRBV19	TRBD1	TRBJ2-3	TGTGCCAGTAGTAGGGGGACAGGGACAGATACGCAGTATTTT	CASSRGTGTDTQYF
few	TRBV6-2/TRBV6-3	TRBD1	TRBJ1-5	TGTGCCAGCAGTTACGGGACAGGGTTTAGCAATCAGCCCCAGCATTTT	CASSYGTGFSNQPQHF
NA	TRBV3-1/TRBV3-2	TRBD1	TRBJ1-6	TGTGCCAGCAGCCGGGACAGATTATCCGGTTCACCCCTCCACTTT	CASSRDRLSGSPLHF
NA	TRBV10-3	NA	TRBJ2-5	TGTGCCACTTCCTCACGTACGGGTATGGAGACCCAGTACTTC	CATSSRTGMETQYF
NA	TRBV6-1	TRBD1	TRBJ1-5	TGTGCCAGCAGTGAAAAAGGGGGACAGGGCAATCAGCCCCAGCATTTT	CASSEKGGQGNQPQHF
few	TRBV2	NA	TRBJ2-5	TGTGCCAGCAGAACTAGTTTTGGGGAGACCCAGTACTTC	CASRTSFGETQYF
NA	TRBV27	TRBD1	TRBJ2-2	TGTGCCAGCGAGGGACAGCAAACCGGGGAGCTGTTTTTT	CASEGQQTGELFF
NA	TRBV10-3	NA	TRBJ2-7	TGTGCCACCGCACGCGGGGTAGACTACGAGCAGTACTTC	CATARGVDYEQYF
few	TRBV2	NA	TRBJ1-6	TGTGCCAGCAGTGAATTTGGACAGTCTAATTCACCCCTCCACTTT	CASSEFGQSNSPLHF
NA	TRBV24-1	NA	TRBJ2-5	TGTGCCACCAGTGAAGACAGGAAAGAGACCCAGTACTTC	CATSEDRKETQYF